This T cell receptor beta chain was recovered during a study of CD8+ T cells in alopecia areata. Regarding the study as a whole: Many expanded lesional clones persisted during tofacitinib (in both scalp and blood). Uncertain still, given a single nonresponder, is whether baseline CD8+ expansion links to response.

Once RNA had been extracted, it was reverse transcribed into cDNA to act as the sequencing template. Assay used: immunoSEQ multiplex PCR; TCRdb lists only in-frame clones, some missing. The repertoire holds about 220,000 clones, with under 75% as singletons. Treatment noted: oral pan-JAK inhibitor, 5-10 mg twice daily. The junction had 7 bases not matched to a gene; V was cut back by 8 bases and J by 3 bases. There are 14 residues in the CDR3. Per the germline V gene, CDR1 is MDHEN and CDR2 is SYDVKM. In this sample, this clone turned up a few times. Its antigen is undetermined. The sequencing used CD4+ T cells sorted from blood, collected at week 4, from a patient treated with tofacitinib. This receptor was identified in a human donor with alopecia areata. The chain carries TRBV28 and TRBJ2-3; 8 bases agree with TRBD1. CDR3 region: CASDRGQSTDTQYF. The CDR3 DNA sequence: TGTGCCAGCGACAGGGGCCAATCTACAGATACGCAGTATTTT. Complete variable domain (other parts from reference TRBV28 and TRBJ2-3): DVKVTQSSRYLVKRTGEKVFLECVQDMDHENMFWYRQDPGLGLRLIYFSYDVKMKEKGDIPEGYSVSREKKERFSLILESASTNQTSMYLCASDRGQSTDTQYFGPGTRLTVL.